This T cell receptor (beta chain) was obtained from a study of identical twins. General observations from the study: Low generation-probability sequences were in excess among twin-shared out-of-frame alpha sequences.

Turning to this clonotype: The antigen remains unidentified.

Unique molecular identifiers were present on the cDNA, and a universal primer site came from template switching. TCRdb itself ran the 5' RACE reads through MiXCR, one entry per CDR3 protein. Of about 210,000 distinct CDR3 sequences in the sample, 9.4% are singletons; the top ten hold about 5.2%. The germline V gene encodes CDR1 DFQATT and CDR2 SNEGSKA (reference sequence). Trimming pared 0 bases from V and 3 bases from J, leaving 9 bases between. The CDR3 totals 13 residues. This chain connects TRBV20-1 to TRBJ2-7, with D hard to call. This receptor was taken from a woman between 18 and 30 years old in good health. Sequencing was done on a sample of memory (CD45RO+) T cells sorted from blood. This CDR3 is CSARDRINYEQYF. CDR3 sequence (DNA): TGCAGTGCTAGAGACAGGATTAACTACGAGCAGTACTTC.